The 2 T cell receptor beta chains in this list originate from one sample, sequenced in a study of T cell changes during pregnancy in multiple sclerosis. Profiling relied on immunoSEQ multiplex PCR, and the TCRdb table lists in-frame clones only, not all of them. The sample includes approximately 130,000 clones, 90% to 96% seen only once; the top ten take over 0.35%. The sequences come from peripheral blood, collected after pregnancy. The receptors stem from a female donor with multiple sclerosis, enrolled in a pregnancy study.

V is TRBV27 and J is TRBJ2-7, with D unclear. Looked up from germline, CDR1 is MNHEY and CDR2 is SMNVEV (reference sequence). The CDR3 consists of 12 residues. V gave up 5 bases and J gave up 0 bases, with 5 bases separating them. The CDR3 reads CASSPPSYEQYF. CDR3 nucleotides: TGTGCCAGCAGTCCTCCCTCCTACGAGCAGTACTTC.

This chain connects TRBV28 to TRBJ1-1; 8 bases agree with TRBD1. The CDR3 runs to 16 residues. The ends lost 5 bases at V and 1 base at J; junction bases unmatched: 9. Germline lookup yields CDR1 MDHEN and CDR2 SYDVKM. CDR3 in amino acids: CASSPGQGAPNTEAFF. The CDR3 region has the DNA TGTGCCAGCAGTCCAGGTCAGGGGGCCCCGAACACTGAAGCTTTCTTT.